The following is a T cell receptor beta chain sequence with its context. The record originates from a study of identical twins. With no exceptions, donors were healthy Caucasians. Germline V CDR1 and CDR2: SGHTA, FQGNSA. V was clipped by 5 bases and J by 2 bases, with 8 bases between them. The CDR3 is 13 residues long. The authors used template switching to add a universal primer site and gave cDNA unique molecular identifiers. One entry per CDR3 protein, called by TCRdb with MiXCR from the 5' RACE reads. In the table there are 1,800,000 or so distinct CDR3 sequences, 32% of which are singletons. Sequencing was performed on cord blood. This chain links TRBV7-2 with TRBJ2-3, with D possibly TRBD2 on 6 matching bases. The clonotype comes from a newborn girl in good health. The CDR3 loop is CASSGDFTDTQYF. DNA for the CDR3: TGTGCCAGCAGCGGGGACTTCACAGATACGCAGTATTTT.